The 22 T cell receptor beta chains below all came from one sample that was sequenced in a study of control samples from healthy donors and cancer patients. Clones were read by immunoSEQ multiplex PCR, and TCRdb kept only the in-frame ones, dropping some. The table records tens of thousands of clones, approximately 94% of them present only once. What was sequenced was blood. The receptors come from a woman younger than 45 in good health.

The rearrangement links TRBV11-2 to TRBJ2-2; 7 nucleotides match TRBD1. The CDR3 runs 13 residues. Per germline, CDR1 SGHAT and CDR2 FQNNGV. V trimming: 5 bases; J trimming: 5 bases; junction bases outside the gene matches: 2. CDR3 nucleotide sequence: TGTGCCAGCAGCAGGGGGCGGACCGGGGAGCTGTTTTTT. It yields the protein CASSRGRTGELFF.

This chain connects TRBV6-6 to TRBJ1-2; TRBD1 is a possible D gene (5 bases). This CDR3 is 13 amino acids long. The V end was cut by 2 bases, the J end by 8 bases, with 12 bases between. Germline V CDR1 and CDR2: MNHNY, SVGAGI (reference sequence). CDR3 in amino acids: CASSYEGTYGYTF. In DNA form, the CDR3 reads TGTGCCAGCAGTTACGAAGGGACCTACGGCTACACCTTC.

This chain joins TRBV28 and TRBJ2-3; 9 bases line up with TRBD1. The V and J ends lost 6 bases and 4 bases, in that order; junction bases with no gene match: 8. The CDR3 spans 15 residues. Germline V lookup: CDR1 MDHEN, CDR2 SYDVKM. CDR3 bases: TGTGCCAGCAGACTAATACAGGGGGCTTCAGATACGCAGTATTTT. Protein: CASRLIQGASDTQYF. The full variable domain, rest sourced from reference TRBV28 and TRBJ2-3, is DVKVTQSSRYLVKRTGEKVFLECVQDMDHENMFWYRQDPGLGLRLIYFSYDVKMKEKGDIPEGYSVSREKKERFSLILESASTNQTSMYLCASRLIQGASDTQYFGPGTRLTVL.

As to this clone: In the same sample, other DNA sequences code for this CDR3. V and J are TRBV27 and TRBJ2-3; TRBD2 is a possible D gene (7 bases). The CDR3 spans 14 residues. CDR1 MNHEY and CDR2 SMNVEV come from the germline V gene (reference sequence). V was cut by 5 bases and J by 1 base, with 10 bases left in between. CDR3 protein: CASSTRGRTDTQYF. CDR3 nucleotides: TGTGCCAGCAGTACGCGGGGGCGCACAGATACGCAGTATTTT.

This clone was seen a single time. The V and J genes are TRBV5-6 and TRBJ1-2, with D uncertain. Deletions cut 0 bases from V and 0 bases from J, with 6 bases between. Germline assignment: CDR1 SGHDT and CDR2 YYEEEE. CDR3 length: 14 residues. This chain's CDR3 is CASSLASANYGYTF. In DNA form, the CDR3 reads TGTGCCAGCAGCTTGGCAAGCGCTAACTATGGCTACACCTTC.

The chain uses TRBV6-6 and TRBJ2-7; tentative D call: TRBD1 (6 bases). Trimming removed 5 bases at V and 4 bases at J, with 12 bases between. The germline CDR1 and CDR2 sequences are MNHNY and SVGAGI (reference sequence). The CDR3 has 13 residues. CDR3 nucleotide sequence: TGTGCCAGCAGTCCTTCAGGGGAATACGAGCAGTACGTC. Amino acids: CASSPSGEYEQYV.

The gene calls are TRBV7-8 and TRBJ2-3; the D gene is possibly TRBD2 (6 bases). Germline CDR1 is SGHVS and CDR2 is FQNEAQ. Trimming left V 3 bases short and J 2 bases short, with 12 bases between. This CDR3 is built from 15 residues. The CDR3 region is CASSFRGGSTDTQYF. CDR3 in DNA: TGTGCCAGCAGCTTTCGGGGAGGCTCCACAGATACGCAGTATTTT.

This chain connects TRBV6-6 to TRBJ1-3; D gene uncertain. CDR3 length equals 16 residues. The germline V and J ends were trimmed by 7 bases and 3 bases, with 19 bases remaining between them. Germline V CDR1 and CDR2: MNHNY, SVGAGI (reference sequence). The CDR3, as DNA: TGTGCCAGCATCCCAACTATTAGGGCGGGTGGAAACACCATATATTTT. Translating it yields CASIPTIRAGGNTIYF.

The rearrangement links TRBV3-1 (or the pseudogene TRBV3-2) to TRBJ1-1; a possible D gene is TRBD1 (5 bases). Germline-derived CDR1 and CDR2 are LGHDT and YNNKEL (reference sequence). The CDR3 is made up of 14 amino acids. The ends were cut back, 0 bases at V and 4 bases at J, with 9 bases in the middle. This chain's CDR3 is CASSQDPGTTEAFF. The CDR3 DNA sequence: TGTGCCAGCAGCCAAGACCCGGGGACCACTGAAGCTTTCTTT.

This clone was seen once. Written as DNA, the CDR3 is TGCAGTGCAAGTAGGACAGACTATAGCAATCAGCCCCAGCATTTT. Translated, it gives CSASRTDYSNQPQHF. This chain links TRBV20-1 with TRBJ1-5, with D maybe TRBD1 (6 bases). This CDR3 comprises 15 residues. Germline V gene sequence: CDR1 DFQATT, CDR2 SNEGSKA (reference sequence). V dropped 6 bases and J dropped 0 bases, with 15 bases sitting between them.

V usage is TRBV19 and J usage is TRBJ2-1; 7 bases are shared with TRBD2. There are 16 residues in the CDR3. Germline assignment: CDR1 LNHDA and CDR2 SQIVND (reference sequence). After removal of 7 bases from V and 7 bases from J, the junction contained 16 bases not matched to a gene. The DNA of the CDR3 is TGTGCCAGTACCACCGGCCTCGGGACTATCCTTAATGAGCAGTTCTTC. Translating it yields CASTTGLGTILNEQFF.

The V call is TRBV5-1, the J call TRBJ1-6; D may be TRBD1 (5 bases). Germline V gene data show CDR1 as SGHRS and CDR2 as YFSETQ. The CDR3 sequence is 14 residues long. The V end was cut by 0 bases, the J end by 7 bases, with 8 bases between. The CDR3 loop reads CASSLVGANSPLHF. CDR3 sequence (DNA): TGCGCCAGCAGCTTGGTCGGGGCCAATTCACCCCTCCACTTT.

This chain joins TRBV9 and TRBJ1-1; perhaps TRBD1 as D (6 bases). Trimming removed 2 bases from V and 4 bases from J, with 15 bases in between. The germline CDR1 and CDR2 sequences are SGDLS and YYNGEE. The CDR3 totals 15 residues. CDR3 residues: CASSVSGGHITEAFF. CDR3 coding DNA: TGTGCCAGCAGCGTCTCCGGGGGGCATATCACTGAAGCTTTCTTT.

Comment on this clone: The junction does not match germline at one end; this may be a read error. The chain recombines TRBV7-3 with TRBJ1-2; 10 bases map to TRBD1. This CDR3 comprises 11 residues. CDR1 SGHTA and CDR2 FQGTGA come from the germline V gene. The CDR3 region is CASSQGQGLTF. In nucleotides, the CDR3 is TGTGCCAGCAGCCAGGGACAGGGGTTAACGTTC. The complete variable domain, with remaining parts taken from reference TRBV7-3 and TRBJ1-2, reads GAGVSQTPSNKVTEKGKYVELRCDPISGHTALYWYRQSLGQGPEFLIYFQGTGAADDSGLPNDRFFAVRPEGSVSTLKIQRTERGDSAVYLCASSQGQGLTFGSGTRLTVV.

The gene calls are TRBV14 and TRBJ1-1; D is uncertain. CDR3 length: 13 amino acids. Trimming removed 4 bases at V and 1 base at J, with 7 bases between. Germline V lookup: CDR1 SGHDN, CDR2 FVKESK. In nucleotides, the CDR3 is TGTGCCAGCAGCCCACAGAGGAACACTGAAGCTTTCTTT. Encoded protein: CASSPQRNTEAFF.

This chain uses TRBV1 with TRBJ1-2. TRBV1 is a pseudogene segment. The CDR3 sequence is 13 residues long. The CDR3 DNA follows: TGCACCAGCAGCCTCGTCCCGTACTATGGCTACACCTTC. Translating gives CTSSLVPYYGYTF.

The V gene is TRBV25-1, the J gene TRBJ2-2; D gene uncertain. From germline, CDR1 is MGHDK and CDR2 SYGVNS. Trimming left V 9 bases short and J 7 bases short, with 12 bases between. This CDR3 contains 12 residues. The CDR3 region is CASAQLVGELFF. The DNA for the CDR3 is TGTGCCAGTGCACAGCTGGTCGGGGAGCTGTTTTTT.

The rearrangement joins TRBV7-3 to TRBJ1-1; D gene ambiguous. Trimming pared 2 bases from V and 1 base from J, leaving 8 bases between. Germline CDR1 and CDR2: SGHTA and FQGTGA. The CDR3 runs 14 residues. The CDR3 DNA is TGTGCCAGCAGCTTATCTTTCAAGAACACTGAAGCTTTCTTT. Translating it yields CASSLSFKNTEAFF.

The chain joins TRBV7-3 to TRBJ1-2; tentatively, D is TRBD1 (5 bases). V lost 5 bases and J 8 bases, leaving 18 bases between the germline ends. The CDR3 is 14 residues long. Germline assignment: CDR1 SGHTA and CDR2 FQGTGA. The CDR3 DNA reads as TGTGCCAGCAGCCCGACGCACCGGGACCGCGGCTACACCTTC. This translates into CASSPTHRDRGYTF.

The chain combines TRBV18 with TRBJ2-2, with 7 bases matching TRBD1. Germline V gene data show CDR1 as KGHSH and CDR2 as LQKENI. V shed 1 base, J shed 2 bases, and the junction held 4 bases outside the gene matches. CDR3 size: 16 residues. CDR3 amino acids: CASSPLRGSNTGELFF. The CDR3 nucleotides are TGTGCCAGCTCACCACTCAGGGGGAGTAACACCGGGGAGCTGTTTTTT.

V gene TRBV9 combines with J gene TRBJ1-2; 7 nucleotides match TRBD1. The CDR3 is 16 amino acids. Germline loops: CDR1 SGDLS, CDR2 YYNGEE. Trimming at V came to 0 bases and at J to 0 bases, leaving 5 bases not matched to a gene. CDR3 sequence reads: CASSVDPGGANYGYTF. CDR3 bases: TGTGCCAGCAGCGTAGATCCAGGGGGAGCTAACTATGGCTACACCTTC.

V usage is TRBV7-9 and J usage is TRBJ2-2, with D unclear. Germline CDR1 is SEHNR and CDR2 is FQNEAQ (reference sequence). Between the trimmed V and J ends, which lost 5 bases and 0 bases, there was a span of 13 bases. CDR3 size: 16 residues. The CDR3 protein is CASSLRRAANTGELFF. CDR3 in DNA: TGTGCCAGCAGCCTCCGGCGAGCCGCGAACACCGGGGAGCTGTTTTTT.